The rows below give T cell receptor beta chains drawn from one sample of a study of T-cell reconstitution after alpha-beta-depleted transplantation in children. Via MiXCR, TCRdb re-called the PCR reads, giving one row per CDR3 protein. Of approximately 980,000 distinct CDR3 sequences detected, about 29% appear once; the ten largest clones hold roughly 31%. The source was PBMCs, mostly from graft donor cells, collected 360 days after TCRalphabeta/CD19-depleted stem cell transplant. These receptors were obtained from a boy in the first two years of life who had a stem cell transplant for SCID, so the T cells may come from the graft donor. The CDR3 runs from the conserved cysteine through the conserved F or W. D genes are given only for firm matches. The size field is filled for only some rows; it gives once, few, many or a size class.

J gene: TRBJ2-7; clone size: -; D gene: -; V gene: TRBV5-1; CDR3 DNA: TGCGCCAGCAGCTGGGTTGCCAGGGACTACGAGCAGTACTTC; CDR3 protein: CASSWVARDYEQYF
J gene: TRBJ2-1; clone size: -; D gene: TRBD1; V gene: TRBV12-3/TRBV12-4; CDR3 DNA: TGTGCCAGCAGTCCCCCCGGGACAGGGCCCTACAATGAGCAGTTCTTC; CDR3 protein: CASSPPGTGPYNEQFF
J gene: TRBJ2-7; clone size: -; D gene: -; V gene: TRBV12-3/TRBV12-4; CDR3 DNA: TGTGCCAGCAGTTTAATAGGGGTAATCTCCTACGAGCAGTACTTC; CDR3 protein: CASSLIGVISYEQYF
J gene: TRBJ1-6; clone size: few; D gene: TRBD1; V gene: TRBV4-2; CDR3 DNA: TGTGCCAGCAGCCAAGATCAGGGGGCGGGGGATTCACCCCTCCACTTT; CDR3 protein: CASSQDQGAGDSPLHF
J gene: TRBJ2-1; clone size: -; D gene: -; V gene: TRBV24-1; CDR3 DNA: TGTGCCACAGAAGGGGGGGGGGATGAGCAGTTCTTC; CDR3 protein: CATEGGGDEQFF
J gene: TRBJ2-2; clone size: once; D gene: -; V gene: TRBV15; CDR3 DNA: TGTGCCACCAGCAGGGGGGTTAGCACCGGGGAGCTGTTTTTT; CDR3 protein: CATSRGVSTGELFF
J gene: TRBJ2-5; clone size: -; D gene: -; V gene: TRBV2; CDR3 DNA: TGTGCCAGCAGTGAAGATGGGGACCAAGAGACCCAGTACTTC; CDR3 protein: CASSEDGDQETQYF
J gene: TRBJ1-6; clone size: few; D gene: -; V gene: TRBV10-3; CDR3 DNA: TGTGCCATCAGTGAGTTGGGAATAGGTTCACCCCTCCACTTT; CDR3 protein: CAISELGIGSPLHF
J gene: TRBJ2-1; clone size: few; D gene: -; V gene: TRBV5-6; CDR3 DNA: TGTGCCAGCAGCCCGCGGCAGGTAACGGGCTCCTACAATGAGCAGTTCTTC; CDR3 protein: CASSPRQVTGSYNEQFF
J gene: TRBJ2-1; clone size: few; D gene: TRBD1; V gene: TRBV5-1; CDR3 DNA: TGCGCCAGCAGCTACGGGACAGTAAGCTCCTACAATGAGCAGTTCTTC; CDR3 protein: CASSYGTVSSYNEQFF
J gene: TRBJ1-1; clone size: -; D gene: TRBD1; V gene: TRBV7-3; CDR3 DNA: TGTGCCAGCAGCACGACAGGGGAAGGTGAAGCTTTCTTT; CDR3 protein: CASSTTGEGEAFF
J gene: TRBJ2-1; clone size: few; D gene: -; V gene: TRBV7-9; CDR3 DNA: TGTGCCAGCAGCCCGATCGGGCATGAGCAGTTCTTC; CDR3 protein: CASSPIGHEQFF
J gene: TRBJ2-2; clone size: -; D gene: -; V gene: TRBV6-1; CDR3 DNA: TGTGCCAGCAGCCGGGGGTTATCAGACACCGGGGAGCTGTTTTTT; CDR3 protein: CASSRGLSDTGELFF
J gene: TRBJ2-5; clone size: -; D gene: -; V gene: TRBV5-1; CDR3 DNA: TGCGCCAGCAGCTTGCTCGGGGGCCACCAAGAGACCCAGTACTTC; CDR3 protein: CASSLLGGHQETQYF
J gene: TRBJ2-7; clone size: -; D gene: TRBD2; V gene: TRBV5-1; CDR3 DNA: TGCGCCAGCAGCGGGGGACTAGCGGGGGTTCACGAGCAGTACTTC; CDR3 protein: CASSGGLAGVHEQYF
J gene: TRBJ2-7; clone size: few; D gene: -; V gene: TRBV7-9; CDR3 DNA: TGTGCCAGCAGTGGAACAGGGTTCGGGGACCATTACGAGCAGTACTTC; CDR3 protein: CASSGTGFGDHYEQYF
J gene: TRBJ1-5; clone size: few; D gene: -; V gene: TRBV10-3; CDR3 DNA: TGTGCCATCAGGGACTTCGTCAATCAGCCCCAGCATTTT; CDR3 protein: CAIRDFVNQPQHF
J gene: TRBJ2-3; clone size: few; D gene: TRBD2; V gene: TRBV27; CDR3 DNA: TGTGCCAGCAGTTCTCCGCGGGCGGGGGAAGATACGCAGTATTTT; CDR3 protein: CASSSPRAGEDTQYF
J gene: TRBJ2-3; clone size: few; D gene: TRBD1; V gene: TRBV20-1; CDR3 DNA: TGCAGTGCCCAGGACAGGGTATCAGATACGCAGTATTTT; CDR3 protein: CSAQDRVSDTQYF
J gene: TRBJ2-3; clone size: -; D gene: TRBD1; V gene: TRBV5-1; CDR3 DNA: TGCGCCAGCAGCCTCGACAGGGCTAACACAGATACGCAGTATTTT; CDR3 protein: CASSLDRANTDTQYF
J gene: TRBJ2-1; clone size: -; D gene: -; V gene: TRBV2; CDR3 DNA: TGTGCCAGCAGTGTTGCCCCCAGTTCCTACAATGAGCAGTTCTTC; CDR3 protein: CASSVAPSSYNEQFF
J gene: TRBJ2-7; clone size: few; D gene: TRBD1; V gene: TRBV5-6; CDR3 DNA: TGTGCCAGCAGCTCTGTTGGACAGGGGAACCACGAGCAGTACTTC; CDR3 protein: CASSSVGQGNHEQYF
J gene: TRBJ2-1; clone size: -; D gene: TRBD2; V gene: TRBV12-3/TRBV12-4; CDR3 DNA: TGTGCCAGCCACCTTAGCGGGGGCCCCTACAATGAGCAGTTCTTC; CDR3 protein: CASHLSGGPYNEQFF
J gene: TRBJ2-5; clone size: -; D gene: TRBD1; V gene: TRBV5-1; CDR3 DNA: TGCGCCAGCAGCTTGGAGGGACAGGGTTCACAAGAGACCCAGTACTTC; CDR3 protein: CASSLEGQGSQETQYF
J gene: TRBJ2-7; clone size: -; D gene: -; V gene: TRBV7-9; CDR3 DNA: TGTGCCAGCTTCGACGGTTACGAGCAGTACTTC; CDR3 protein: CASFDGYEQYF
J gene: TRBJ2-7; clone size: -; D gene: -; V gene: TRBV19; CDR3 DNA: TGTGCCAGTAGTCAGGGGAAGGACGAGCAGTACTTC; CDR3 protein: CASSQGKDEQYF
J gene: TRBJ2-2; clone size: -; D gene: -; V gene: TRBV5-1; CDR3 DNA: TGCGCCAGCAGCTTCGGGTGGAGGGTAACCGGGGAGCTGTTTTTT; CDR3 protein: CASSFGWRVTGELFF
J gene: TRBJ2-7; clone size: -; D gene: TRBD1; V gene: TRBV18; CDR3 DNA: TGTGCCAGCTCCCCAATCAGGGGGCCTTCGGGGGAGCAGTACTTC; CDR3 protein: CASSPIRGPSGEQYF
J gene: TRBJ1-4; clone size: -; D gene: -; V gene: TRBV20-1; CDR3 DNA: TGCAGTGCTAGAGCTTCCGATGAAAAACTGTTTTTT; CDR3 protein: CSARASDEKLFF
J gene: TRBJ1-2; clone size: -; D gene: -; V gene: TRBV6-5; CDR3 DNA: TGTGCCAGCAGTTTGATAAGAGGCTCTTATGGCTACACCTTC; CDR3 protein: CASSLIRGSYGYTF
J gene: TRBJ1-1; clone size: -; D gene: -; V gene: TRBV12-3/TRBV12-4; CDR3 DNA: TGTGCCAGCAGGCCTAGAATGAACACTGAAGCTTTCTTT; CDR3 protein: CASRPRMNTEAFF
J gene: TRBJ1-1; clone size: once; D gene: -; V gene: TRBV9; CDR3 DNA: TGTGCCAGCAGCCCGCAAGGGGGGCGCCGGGGTACTGAAGCTTTCTTT; CDR3 protein: CASSPQGGRRGTEAFF
J gene: TRBJ1-1; clone size: few; D gene: -; V gene: TRBV29-1; CDR3 DNA: TGCAGCGTTGTGAGACTGCTGAACACTGAAGCTTTCTTT; CDR3 protein: CSVVRLLNTEAFF
J gene: TRBJ2-7; clone size: -; D gene: TRBD2; V gene: TRBV7-8; CDR3 DNA: TGTGCCAGCAGCTTAAAAGTCGGGGGGGAGCCCTACGAGCAGTACTTC; CDR3 protein: CASSLKVGGEPYEQYF
J gene: TRBJ2-7; clone size: few; D gene: -; V gene: TRBV5-1; CDR3 DNA: TGCGCCAGCAGCCAGGGTCAGGAAGTCTACGAGCAGTACTTC; CDR3 protein: CASSQGQEVYEQYF
J gene: TRBJ2-3; clone size: -; D gene: TRBD1; V gene: TRBV6-5; CDR3 DNA: TGTGCCAGCAGTTCTGCCGACAGGGGACAGGATACGCAGTATTTT; CDR3 protein: CASSSADRGQDTQYF
J gene: TRBJ2-3; clone size: -; D gene: -; V gene: TRBV20-1; CDR3 DNA: TGCAGTGCTAGTACCTTACTCGATACGCAGTATTTT; CDR3 protein: CSASTLLDTQYF
J gene: TRBJ1-4; clone size: few; D gene: -; V gene: TRBV11-2; CDR3 DNA: TGTGCCAGCAGCTTAGATCCGTCGAGGGAACTGTTTTTT; CDR3 protein: CASSLDPSRELFF
J gene: TRBJ2-5; clone size: -; D gene: -; V gene: TRBV6-2/TRBV6-3; CDR3 DNA: TGTGCCAGCAGTTACTCGGTGGCGACAATGAACCAAGAGACCCAGTACTTC; CDR3 protein: CASSYSVATMNQETQYF
J gene: TRBJ2-3; clone size: -; D gene: TRBD1; V gene: TRBV10-3; CDR3 DNA: TGTGCCTCAACTTCCCAGGGGGCCGATACGCAGTATTTT; CDR3 protein: CASTSQGADTQYF
J gene: TRBJ1-1; clone size: -; D gene: -; V gene: TRBV7-9; CDR3 DNA: TGTGCCAGCAGCCCTGGACAGCTTGAAGCTTTCTTT; CDR3 protein: CASSPGQLEAFF
J gene: TRBJ1-2; clone size: -; D gene: -; V gene: TRBV25-1; CDR3 DNA: TGTGCCAGCAGTGGCCAGAGGAACTATGGCTACACCTTC; CDR3 protein: CASSGQRNYGYTF
J gene: TRBJ2-7; clone size: few; D gene: TRBD1; V gene: TRBV10-3; CDR3 DNA: TGTGCCATCAGCGGGACAGGGGACAGCTCCTACGAGCAGTACTTC; CDR3 protein: CAISGTGDSSYEQYF
J gene: TRBJ2-1; clone size: once; D gene: -; V gene: TRBV12-3/TRBV12-4; CDR3 DNA: TGTGCCAGCACCAAACTGGTGGCGGAAGGTTACAATGAGCAGTTCTTC; CDR3 protein: CASTKLVAEGYNEQFF
J gene: TRBJ2-3; clone size: -; D gene: -; V gene: TRBV20-1; CDR3 DNA: TGCAGTGCTAGAGGAGGGGGGGCAGATACGCAGTATTTT; CDR3 protein: CSARGGGADTQYF
J gene: TRBJ2-1; clone size: -; D gene: -; V gene: TRBV3-1; CDR3 DNA: TGTGCCAGCAGCCAAGGAGGTCGAGGTGAGCAGTTCTTC; CDR3 protein: CASSQGGRGEQFF
J gene: TRBJ2-3; clone size: -; D gene: TRBD2; V gene: TRBV4-3; CDR3 DNA: TGCGCCAGCAGCCTTTCGACTAGCGCAGATACGCAGTATTTT; CDR3 protein: CASSLSTSADTQYF
J gene: TRBJ2-2; clone size: -; D gene: TRBD1; V gene: TRBV5-1; CDR3 DNA: TGCGCCAGCAGCCCGACAGGGTGGAACACCGGGGAGCTGTTTTTT; CDR3 protein: CASSPTGWNTGELFF
J gene: TRBJ2-7; clone size: few; D gene: TRBD1; V gene: TRBV28; CDR3 DNA: TGTGCCAGCATGGGAACCGGGACAGGGGACTACGAGCAGTACTTC; CDR3 protein: CASMGTGTGDYEQYF
J gene: TRBJ2-3; clone size: -; D gene: TRBD2; V gene: TRBV2; CDR3 DNA: TGTGCCAGCAGAAAAACGGGGGGGAACACAGATACGCAGTATTTT; CDR3 protein: CASRKTGGNTDTQYF
J gene: TRBJ1-1; clone size: -; D gene: -; V gene: TRBV5-1; CDR3 DNA: TGCGCCAGCAGCGCGCACAGGGTTGTGGACACTGAAGCTTTCTTT; CDR3 protein: CASSAHRVVDTEAFF
J gene: TRBJ2-3; clone size: -; D gene: -; V gene: TRBV12-3/TRBV12-4; CDR3 DNA: TGTGCCAGCAGTGGAGGCGTAACTAGCACAGATACGCAGTATTTT; CDR3 protein: CASSGGVTSTDTQYF
J gene: TRBJ1-1; clone size: few; D gene: -; V gene: TRBV25-1; CDR3 DNA: TGTGCCAGCAGTGAATATCCCCTGACAGCGAACACTGAAGCTTTCTTT; CDR3 protein: CASSEYPLTANTEAFF
J gene: TRBJ2-3; clone size: -; D gene: TRBD2; V gene: TRBV3-1; CDR3 DNA: TGTGCCAGCAGTCGACCGAAGGGGCAGCGGGGAGGTCCAGATACGCAGTATTTT; CDR3 protein: CASSRPKGQRGGPDTQYF
J gene: TRBJ2-5; clone size: -; D gene: -; V gene: TRBV7-2; CDR3 DNA: TGTGCCAGCAGCTTAGCGCAGTGGGGACAAGAGACCCAGTACTTC; CDR3 protein: CASSLAQWGQETQYF
J gene: TRBJ2-3; clone size: -; D gene: TRBD2; V gene: TRBV7-9; CDR3 DNA: TGTGCCAGCAGCTTACTCAGCGGGGGCCTCCGGAATACGCAGTATTTT; CDR3 protein: CASSLLSGGLRNTQYF
J gene: TRBJ2-3; clone size: -; D gene: -; V gene: TRBV6-1; CDR3 DNA: TGTGCCAGCACGGGCCGGGGGAGCACAGATACGCAGTATTTT; CDR3 protein: CASTGRGSTDTQYF
J gene: TRBJ2-5; clone size: -; D gene: -; V gene: TRBV5-1; CDR3 DNA: TGCGCCAGCAGCTTGGCCCTGGGAAGAGAGACCCAGTACTTC; CDR3 protein: CASSLALGRETQYF